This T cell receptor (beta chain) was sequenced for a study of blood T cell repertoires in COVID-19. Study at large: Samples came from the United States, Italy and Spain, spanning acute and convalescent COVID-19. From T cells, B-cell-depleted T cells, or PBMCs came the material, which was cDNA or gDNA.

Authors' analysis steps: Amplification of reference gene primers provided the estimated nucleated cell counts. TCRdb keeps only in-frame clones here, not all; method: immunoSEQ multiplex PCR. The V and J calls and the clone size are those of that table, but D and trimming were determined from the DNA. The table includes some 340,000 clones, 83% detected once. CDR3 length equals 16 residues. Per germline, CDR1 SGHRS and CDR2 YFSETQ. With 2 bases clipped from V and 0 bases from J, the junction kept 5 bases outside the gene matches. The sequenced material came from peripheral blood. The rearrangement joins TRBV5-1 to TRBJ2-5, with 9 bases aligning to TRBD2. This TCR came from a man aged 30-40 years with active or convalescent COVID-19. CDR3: CASSFRLAENQETQYF. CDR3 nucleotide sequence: TGCGCCAGCAGCTTTCGACTAGCGGAAAACCAAGAGACCCAGTACTTC.